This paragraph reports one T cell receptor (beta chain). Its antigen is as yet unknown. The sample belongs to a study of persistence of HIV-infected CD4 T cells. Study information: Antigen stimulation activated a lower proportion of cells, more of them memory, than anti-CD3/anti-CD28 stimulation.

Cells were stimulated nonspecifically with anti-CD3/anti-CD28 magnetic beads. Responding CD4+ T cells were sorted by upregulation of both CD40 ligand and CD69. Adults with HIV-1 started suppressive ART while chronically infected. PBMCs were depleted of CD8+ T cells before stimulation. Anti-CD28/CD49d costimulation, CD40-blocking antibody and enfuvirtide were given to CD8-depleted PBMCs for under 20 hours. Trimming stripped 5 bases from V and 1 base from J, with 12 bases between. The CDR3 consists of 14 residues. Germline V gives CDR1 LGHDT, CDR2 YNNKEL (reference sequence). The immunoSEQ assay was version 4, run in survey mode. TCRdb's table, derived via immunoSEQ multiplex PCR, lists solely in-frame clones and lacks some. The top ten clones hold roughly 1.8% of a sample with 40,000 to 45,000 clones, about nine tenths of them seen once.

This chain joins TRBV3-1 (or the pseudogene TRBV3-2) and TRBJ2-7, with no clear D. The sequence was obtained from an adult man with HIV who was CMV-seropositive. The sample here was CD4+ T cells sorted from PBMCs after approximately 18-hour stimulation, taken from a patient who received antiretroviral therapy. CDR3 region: CASSKSDGSYEQYF. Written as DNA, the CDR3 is TGTGCCAGCAGCAAATCGGACGGTTCCTACGAGCAGTACTTC.